These T cell receptor beta chains were read from a single sample in a study of cytomegalovirus exposure and HLA in healthy donors. Generated by immunoSEQ multiplex PCR, the TCRdb table keeps only in-frame clones and is missing some. The sample has roughly 120,000 clones. The source material was PBMCs. All receptors come from a man younger than 35 in good health and CMV-seronegative. Each CDR3 is given with its conserved first and last residue. D genes are given only for firm matches.

.	TRBV30	13	TRBJ1-2	TGTGCCTGGAGTAAACGGCGCCTAGGTGGCTACACCTTC	CAWSKRRLGGYTF
TRBD2	TRBV18	15	TRBJ2-1	TGTGCCAGCTCACCGGGCGGGAGTCTCCGGCTTGAGCAGTTCTTC	CASSPGGSLRLEQFF
TRBD1	TRBV30	13	TRBJ1-1	TGTGCCTGGACTAGGGACAGTAATACTGAAGCTTTCTTT	CAWTRDSNTEAFF
TRBD1	TRBV5-1	15	TRBJ2-3	TGCGCCAGCAGCCCTACAGGGGTGGGCACAGATACGCAGTATTTT	CASSPTGVGTDTQYF
.	TRBV27	15	TRBJ2-1	TGTGCCAGCAGTTTAGGGGACTCGCTAGTCTATGAGCAGTTCTTC	CASSLGDSLVYEQFF
.	TRBV11-2	15	TRBJ2-2	TGTGCCAGCAGACCCCTTGAGGGCCGGACCGGGGAGCTGTTTTTT	CASRPLEGRTGELFF
TRBD1	TRBV11-3	14	TRBJ1-1	TGTGCCAGCAGCCCTGCAGGGGGGCACACTGAAGCTTTCTTT	CASSPAGGHTEAFF
TRBD2	TRBV9	16	TRBJ2-1	TGTGCCAGCAGTAGCCAAGGGACTAGCGGGAGTAATGAGCAGTTCTTC	CASSSQGTSGSNEQFF
.	TRBV7-3	13	TRBJ1-1	TGTGCCAGCAGTCTCCACATGAACACTGAAGCTTTCTTT	CASSLHMNTEAFF
.	TRBV30	13	TRBJ1-5	TGTGCCCTCAGCGGGGGGTCGGGCCAGCCCCAGCATTTT	CALSGGSGQPQHF
.	TRBV7-9	15	TRBJ2-7	TGTGCCAGCAGCTTGGGGCCGAGACTTAACGGCGAGCAGTACTTC	CASSLGPRLNGEQYF
.	TRBV5-4	14	TRBJ2-7	TGTGCCAGCAGTTCGGAGCGGTTGTCCTACGAGCAGTACTTC	CASSSERLSYEQYF
TRBD1	TRBV15	15	TRBJ1-1	TGTGCCACCAGCAGAGAAGGAGACAGGGTCTCTGAAGCTTTCTTT	CATSREGDRVSEAFF
TRBD2	TRBV7-9	15	TRBJ2-2	TGTGCCAGCAGCTTAGCAGGACTAGAAACCGGGGAGCTGTTTTTT	CASSLAGLETGELFF
.	TRBV28	12	TRBJ2-7	TGTGCCAGCAGCAGGGCCTACTACGAGCAGTACTTC	CASSRAYYEQYF
.	TRBV2	13	TRBJ1-1	TGTGCCAGCAGGAGGAAAGGGGTATCGGAAGCTTTCTTT	CASRRKGVSEAFF
.	TRBV14	14	TRBJ1-2	TGTGCCAGCAGCCCAGTCGGACTCAACTATGGCTACACCTTC	CASSPVGLNYGYTF
TRBD1	TRBV6-1	15	TRBJ1-2	TGTGCCAGCAGTGAAGGGAAAGGGGGCGGCTATGGCTACACCTTC	CASSEGKGGGYGYTF
.	TRBV28	13	TRBJ2-2	TGTGCCAGCAGTCCTCTAGGCGCGGGGGAGCTGTTTTTT	CASSPLGAGELFF
.	TRBV7-6	15	TRBJ1-1	TGTGCCAGCACCCTTGAGAGAGGAGGAGGAACTGAAGCTTTCTTT	CASTLERGGGTEAFF
TRBD2	TRBV7-6	13	TRBJ2-7	TGTGCCAGCAGCCCGGGGGGGCGGTCCGAGCAGTACTTC	CASSPGGRSEQYF
.	TRBV6-5	14	TRBJ2-7	TGCGCCAGCAGTCACTCCGGGGGCTCCTACGAGCAGTACTTC	CASSHSGGSYEQYF
.	TRBV7-6	13	TRBJ1-3	TGTGCCATCCGACAGGCCTCTGGAAACACCATATATTTT	CAIRQASGNTIYF
.	TRBV6-5	13	TRBJ1-5	TGTGCCAGCAGTTTTGGGGCTGAGCAGCCCCAGCATTTT	CASSFGAEQPQHF
TRBD1	TRBV29-1	19	TRBJ1-5	TGCAGCGTCTCCCGGGTGATGACAGGGGGAAAGGTTGAACGTCAGCCCCAGCATTTT	CSVSRVMTGGKVERQPQHF
.	TRBV6-5	16	TRBJ2-1	TGTGCCAGCAGTTACGCGGGACAGTTCTCCTACAATGAGCAGTTCTTC	CASSYAGQFSYNEQFF
.	TRBV9	15	TRBJ2-7	TGTGCCAGCAGCGTAGAATCGGGGTTCTCCTACGAGCAGTACTTC	CASSVESGFSYEQYF
.	TRBV13	13	TRBJ2-5	TGTGCCAGCAGCCTACAGGGTTTGTGGACCCAGTACTTC	CASSLQGLWTQYF
.	TRBV29-1	13	TRBJ1-6	TGCAGCGTCCGGGAAACTGGTGGTTCACCCCTCCACTTT	CSVRETGGSPLHF
TRBD2	TRBV9	17	TRBJ2-5	TGTGCCAGCAGCTACGGGGCTAGCGGGGGGATTACGGAGACCCAGTACTTC	CASSYGASGGITETQYF
.	TRBV7-4	13	TRBJ2-5	TGTGCCAGCAGCTCCAGGGAACAAGAGACCCAGTACTTC	CASSSREQETQYF
.	TRBV6-6	15	TRBJ1-1	TGTGCCAGCAGCCGAGGGGTGTCGGGGGATTCTGAAGCTTTCTTT	CASSRGVSGDSEAFF
.	TRBV7-9	13	TRBJ2-7	TGTGCCAGCAGCTCCGACATAGCCTACGAGCAGTACTTC	CASSSDIAYEQYF
.	TRBV7-6	15	TRBJ2-3	TGTGCCAGCAGCCCCCGACTGACTAGCACAGATACGCAGTATTTT	CASSPRLTSTDTQYF
.	TRBV19	13	TRBJ1-5	TGTGCCAGTAGTTTGACAGTAAATCAGCCCCAGCATTTT	CASSLTVNQPQHF
.	TRBV30	14	TRBJ2-4	TGTGCCTGGGAGCAGGATCTAGCCAAAAACATTCAGTACTTC	CAWEQDLAKNIQYF
TRBD1	TRBV2	13	TRBJ1-1	TGTGCCAGCAGTGCAGGACAGGGGACTGAAGCTTTCTTT	CASSAGQGTEAFF